This T cell receptor beta chain was captured in a study of vaccination and CD4 T cells after COVID-19. For the study at large: Recovered patients in the cohort numbered six men and four women, two of them Hispanic.

TCRdb itself ran the PCR reads through MiXCR, one entry per CDR3 protein. The sample contains approximately 30,000 distinct CDR3 sequences, 51% of which appear only once. Time point reported: late sampling 161 to 241 days after vaccination in a few convalescent patients. Sequencing was performed on CD4+ T cells from blood, taken about 7 months after SARS-CoV-2 vaccination. The TCR was taken from a human donor who had recovered from COVID-19.

Here the CDR3 DNA reads TGTGCCAGCAGTTGGGGGACTAGCGGGAGACATTACAATGAGCAGTTCTTC. This encodes CASSWGTSGRHYNEQFF. The chain joins TRBV27 to TRBJ2-1, with 14 bases identical to TRBD2. This CDR3 has 17 residues. Germline V gene data show CDR1 as MNHEY and CDR2 as SMNVEV (reference sequence). With 4 bases clipped from V and 4 bases from J, the junction kept 6 bases outside the gene matches.